This T cell receptor (beta chain) was sequenced in a study of early T cells in non-severe SARS-CoV-2 infection. The junction had 9 bases not matched to a gene; V was cut back by 1 base and J by 0 bases. Germline values: CDR1 SGHTA, CDR2 FQGNSA. The CDR3 is 19 amino acids. Regarding the study as a whole: Matches to VDJdb favored anti-spike CD8 responses and missed private and CD4 specificities.

In its sample, this clonotype was seen many times. What it binds is unknown. Each cDNA molecule carried a unique molecular identifier. TCRdb fed the 5' RACE reads into MiXCR, producing one record per CDR3 protein. This sample carries 84,000 or so distinct CDR3 sequences, 11% to 15% of them seen once, and the ten largest clones take about a tenth. The gene calls are TRBV7-2 and TRBJ2-1; 10 bases map to TRBD2. Sequencing was performed on whole blood. This TCR came from an adult who was a healthcare worker with PCR-confirmed SARS-CoV-2 infection or an uninfected control (not recorded which). The CDR3 region has the DNA TGTGCCAGCAGCTTAGTCCCACTAGCGGGGTCTATCTCCTACAATGAGCAGTTCTTC. Amino acids: CASSLVPLAGSISYNEQFF. The full variable domain, in which reference TRBV7-2 and TRBJ2-1 provide the parts outside the CDR3, is GAGVSQSPSNKVTEKGKDVELRCDPISGHTALYWYRQSLGQGLEFLIYFQGNSAPDKSGLPSDRFSAERTGGSVSTLTIQRTQQEDSAVYLCASSLVPLAGSISYNEQFFGPGTRLTVL.